One sample yielded the 24 T cell receptor beta chains listed below, sequenced in a study of CD8 T cells in Susac syndrome. An amount of RNA that ranged from roughly 0.5 to 1 ug was reverse transcribed with random hexamers. Each CDR3 protein is one row after TCRdb ran MiXCR on the immunoSEQ multiplex PCR reads. The table shows 210,000 or so distinct CDR3 sequences, with about 94% occurring only once. The material sequenced was CD4+ T cells from PBMCs. Receptors originate from a human donor with Susac syndrome.

The rearrangement uses TRBV4-1 and TRBJ2-3, with TRBD2 identical over 9 bases. The CDR3 contains 15 residues. The germline gives CDR1 MGHRA, CDR2 YSYEKL. After removal of 4 bases from V and 6 bases from J, the junction contained 8 bases not matched to a gene. The CDR3 DNA follows: TGCGCCAGCAGCCTTATAGCGGGGGCGGGGGATACGCAGTATTTT. It codes for CASSLIAGAGDTQYF.

The V gene is TRBV20-1, the J gene TRBJ2-3; D not certain. This CDR3 is built from 13 residues. CDR1 and CDR2 from the germline V gene are DFQATT and SNEGSKA (reference sequence). The V gene lost 6 bases and the J gene lost 0 bases, with 10 bases spanning the gap. The CDR3 loop reads CSARLLSTDTQYF. CDR3 DNA sequence: TGCAGTGCCAGACTCCTAAGCACAGATACGCAGTATTTT.

The genes are TRBV29-1 and TRBJ1-1; D not certain. Looked up from germline, CDR1 is SQVTM and CDR2 is ANQGSEA. The CDR3 contains 11 residues. Trimming shortened V by 4 bases and J by 1 base, and 4 bases separated the two germline ends. The DNA for the CDR3 is TGCAGCGTTGGACCGAACACTGAAGCTTTCTTT. Translation: CSVGPNTEAFF. Drawing the rest from reference TRBV29-1 and TRBJ1-1, the complete variable domain is SAVISQKPSRDICQRGTSLTIQCQVDSQVTMMFWYRQQPGQSLTLIATANQGSEATYESGFVIDKFPISRPNLTFSTLTVSNMSPEDSSIYLCSVGPNTEAFFGQGTRLTVV.

This sequence joins TRBV6-2 or TRBV6-3 and TRBJ1-2; TRBD1 matches at 7 bases. V was pared by 9 bases and J by 8 bases, with 18 bases of the junction left unmatched. The CDR3 length is 15 residues. The germline CDR1 and CDR2 sequences are MNHEY and SVGEGT. CDR3 sequence (DNA): TGTGCCAGGACAAAACTCTTCGACAGGGTAACCGGCTACACCTTC. It specifies CARTKLFDRVTGYTF.

In its sample, this clonotype was seen a few times. The chain is built from TRBV27 and TRBJ1-1; maybe TRBD1 (5 bases). Trimming shortened V by 3 bases and J by 4 bases, and 9 bases separated the two germline ends. The CDR3 has 13 amino acids. Per germline, CDR1 MNHEY and CDR2 SMNVEV (reference sequence). DNA of the CDR3: TGTGCCAGCAGTTTCGGGGGAAGCACTGAAGCTTTCTTT. Its translation: CASSFGGSTEAFF.

The chain combines TRBV10-3 with TRBJ1-2, with D hard to call. V lost 10 bases to trimming and J lost 0 bases, with 9 bases between them. Germline CDR1 ENHRY, CDR2 SYGVKD. The CDR3 has 12 residues. The CDR3 here is CATTGSNYGYTF. The CDR3 nucleotides are TGTGCCACGACCGGGTCTAACTATGGCTACACCTTC.

This chain uses TRBV28 with TRBJ1-6; tentative D call: TRBD1 (6 bases). This CDR3 comprises 16 residues. The germline CDR1 and CDR2 sequences are MDHEN and SYDVKM. The V and J ends lost 3 bases and 7 bases respectively, with 16 bases between them. CDR3 coding DNA: TGTGCCAGCAGTTTCATATCACAGGGACGAAATTCACCCCTCCACTTT. Protein sequence: CASSFISQGRNSPLHF.

In this sample, this clonotype turned up once. The chain carries TRBV18 and TRBJ1-3, with 10 bases matching TRBD1. J lost 2 bases, V lost 3 bases, and 4 bases had no gene match. CDR1 and CDR2 from the germline V gene are KGHSH and LQKENI. CDR3 length: 16 residues. CDR3 bases: TGTGCCAGCTCACCGACGGGACAGGGGACTGGAAACACCATATATTTT. Its translation: CASSPTGQGTGNTIYF.

The chain employs TRBV6-5 and TRBJ1-6, with D uncertain. Germline V CDR1 and CDR2: MNHEY, SVGAGI. This CDR3 region has 12 residues. V gave up 6 bases and J gave up 10 bases, with 10 bases separating them. CDR3 region: CASRSISSPLHF. CDR3 nucleotides: TGTGCCAGCAGGAGCATCAGCTCACCCCTCCACTTT.

The rearrangement uses TRBV7-2 and TRBJ2-3; 7 nucleotides align to TRBD2. Germline CDR1 and CDR2: SGHTA and FQGNSA. Trimming at V came to 0 bases and at J to 5 bases, leaving 5 bases not matched to a gene. The CDR3 sequence is 15 residues long. CDR3 loop: CASSLAGLDLDTQYF. The CDR3, as DNA: TGTGCCAGCAGCTTAGCCGGACTAGATTTAGATACGCAGTATTTT. The variable domain in full, with the rest retrieved from reference TRBV7-2 and TRBJ2-3, is GAGVSQSPSNKVTEKGKDVELRCDPISGHTALYWYRQSLGQGLEFLIYFQGNSAPDKSGLPSDRFSAERTGGSVSTLTIQRTQQEDSAVYLCASSLAGLDLDTQYFGPGTRLTVL.

This rearrangement joins TRBV7-9 to TRBJ2-1; D gene ambiguous. Germline V gene lookup returns CDR1 SEHNR and CDR2 FQNEAQ (reference sequence). The CDR3 is 12 amino acids. Trimming took off 1 base at V and 7 bases at J, with 5 bases between the two ends. The CDR3 is CASSLGRNEQFF. The CDR3 coding sequence is TGTGCCAGCAGCTTAGGGCGGAATGAGCAGTTCTTC.

A single count supports this clonotype. The chain joins TRBV12-5 to TRBJ1-6, with D unresolved. Trimming pared 6 bases from V and 5 bases from J, leaving 5 bases between. The CDR3 is 12 residues long. In germline, CDR1 is LGHNT, CDR2 FRNRAP. The CDR3 protein is CASGLDNSPLHF. CDR3 in DNA: TGTGCTAGTGGCCTGGATAATTCACCCCTCCACTTT.

The chain has TRBV30 and TRBJ1-1; D unclear. V lost 0 bases, J lost 0 bases, and 8 bases lay in between. The germline V gene encodes CDR1 GTSNPN and CDR2 SVGIG (reference sequence). The CDR3 contains 14 residues. The CDR3 is CAWSVDKVNTEAFF. DNA for the CDR3: TGTGCCTGGAGTGTAGACAAGGTGAACACTGAAGCTTTCTTT.

This rearrangement joins TRBV6-5 to TRBJ2-1; 8 positions match TRBD1. Germline V gives CDR1 MNHEY, CDR2 SVGAGI. The CDR3 length is 16 residues. Losses at the gene ends were 0 bases for V and 2 bases for J; bases not matched to a gene: 3. This CDR3 is CASSYSGTGTYNEQFF. DNA of the CDR3: TGTGCCAGCAGTTACTCGGGGACAGGAACCTACAATGAGCAGTTCTTC.

This chain joins TRBV6-5 and TRBJ1-2; D may be TRBD1 (6 bases). The CDR3 runs to 15 residues. Germline V gives CDR1 MNHEY, CDR2 SVGAGI. V was pared by 10 bases and J by 5 bases, with 23 bases between. CDR3 sequence reads: CATKWGQNSPYGYTF. CDR3 in DNA: TGTGCCACTAAATGGGGGCAGAACTCACCTTATGGCTACACCTTC.

The genes are TRBV2 and TRBJ2-2; D remains unclear. Germline loops: CDR1 SNHLY, CDR2 FYNNEI. The CDR3 is made up of 13 amino acids. The V end was cut by 7 bases, the J end by 2 bases, with 8 bases between. CDR3 coding DNA: TGTGCCAGCACCCTGGAAAACACCGGGGAGCTGTTTTTT. The encoded protein is CASTLENTGELFF.

This chain connects TRBV20-1 to TRBJ2-1, with 9 positions matching TRBD2. There are 14 residues in the CDR3. V shed 6 bases and J 5 bases; nucleotides not matched to a gene: 8. Germline CDR1 is DFQATT and CDR2 is SNEGSKA (reference sequence). The CDR3 DNA follows: TGCAGTGCCCCCCCAGCTAGCGGGAACAATGAGCAGTTCTTC. It yields the protein CSAPPASGNNEQFF.

CDR3 in amino acids: CASSRSRTGGKEGNIQYF. In DNA, the CDR3 is TGTGCCAGCAGCCGTTCCCGTACAGGGGGCAAGGAGGGAAACATTCAGTACTTC. This chain uses TRBV25-1 with TRBJ2-4; 9 bases align to TRBD1. Trimming at V came to 6 bases and at J to 6 bases, leaving 18 bases not matched to a gene. Per germline, CDR1 MGHDK and CDR2 SYGVNS. This CDR3 spans 18 amino acids. Looking up the rest from reference TRBV25-1 and TRBJ2-4 gives the full variable domain: EADIYQTPRYLVIGTGKKITLECSQTMGHDKMYWYQQDPGMELHLIHYSYGVNSTEKGDLSSESTVSRIRTEHFPLTLESARPSHTSQYLCASSRSRTGGKEGNIQYFGAGTRLSVL.

The gene calls are TRBV27 and TRBJ2-5; D is unclear. Germline V gives CDR1 MNHEY, CDR2 SMNVEV (reference sequence). Between the trimmed V and J ends, which lost 8 bases and 4 bases, there was a span of 14 bases. The CDR3 loop spans 13 amino acids. CDR3 DNA: TGTGCCAGCGGATATGAGATAGGAGAGACCCAGTACTTC. Residues: CASGYEIGETQYF.

V usage is TRBV30 and J usage is TRBJ1-5; D is unresolved. V was trimmed by 4 bases and J by 3 bases, leaving 10 bases between them. There are 13 residues in the CDR3. Germline CDR1 reads GTSNPN; CDR2 reads SVGIG (reference sequence). The CDR3 bases are TGTGCCTGGACGGACGGTCACAATCAGCCCCAGCATTTT. This gives the protein CAWTDGHNQPQHF.

The V gene is TRBV2, the J gene TRBJ1-5, with D possibly TRBD1 on 5 matching bases. The CDR3 has 14 amino acids. Deletions cut 6 bases from V and 2 bases from J, with 11 bases between. Germline V lookup: CDR1 SNHLY, CDR2 FYNNEI. DNA of the CDR3: TGTGCCAGCAGGGGGGGTAGGGGCAATCAGCCCCAGCATTTT. Its translation is CASRGGRGNQPQHF. The full variable domain, its missing parts supplied by reference TRBV2 and TRBJ1-5, is EPEVTQTPSHQVTQMGQEVILRCVPISNHLYFYWYRQILGQKVEFLVSFYNNEISEKSEIFDDQFSVERPDGSNFTLKIRSTKLEDSAMYFCASRGGRGNQPQHFGDGTRLSIL.

The V and J genes are TRBV11-2 and TRBJ1-6; D is perhaps TRBD1 (6 bases). Trimming pared 5 bases from V and 10 bases from J, leaving 15 bases between. This CDR3 region has 14 residues. The germline gives CDR1 SGHAT, CDR2 FQNNGV. The CDR3 bases are TGTGCCAGCAGCGAGCAGACAGGAGGGTCACCCCTCCACTTT. This codes for CASSEQTGGSPLHF.

The chain is built from TRBV20-1 and TRBJ1-6; 9 bases align to TRBD1. The CDR3 has 15 amino acids. Trimming took 6 bases from V and 5 from J; bases not matched to a gene: 8. Germline V CDR1 and CDR2: DFQATT, SNEGSKA (reference sequence). CDR3 DNA sequence: TGCAGTGCCCCTTGGACAGGGGCAGATAATTCACCCCTCCACTTT. Translated: CSAPWTGADNSPLHF.

This clonotype was picked up one time. The chain uses TRBV20-1 and TRBJ1-5; TRBD1 matches at 7 bases. V trimming: 4 bases; J trimming: 6 bases; junction bases outside the gene matches: 9. Germline assignment: CDR1 DFQATT and CDR2 SNEGSKA (reference sequence). The length of the CDR3 is 14 residues. CDR3 residues: CSATTGHEGQPQHF. CDR3 bases: TGCAGTGCTACGACAGGGCACGAGGGTCAGCCCCAGCATTTT.